The present TCR beta chain was sequenced within a study of blood T cell repertoires in COVID-19. The table came from immunoSEQ multiplex PCR; TCRdb's copy has only in-frame clones and leaves some out. Of approximately 250,000 clones in the sample, roughly 90% were seen once. On this clone itself: The same CDR3 also results from other DNA sequences found in this sample.

This TCR was sampled from a man aged 30 to 39 with active or convalescent COVID-19. The source material was peripheral blood.

For the CDR3, the DNA is TGTGCCACCAGTGCAGGGGGAAATCAGCCCCAGCATTTT. Protein: CATSAGGNQPQHF. This chain links TRBV24-1 with TRBJ1-5, with 7 bases identical to TRBD1. This CDR3 has 13 residues. V lost 5 bases, J lost 4 bases, and 1 base stayed unmatched. Germline V gives CDR1 KGHDR, CDR2 SFDVKD.